The rows below give T cell receptor beta chains drawn from one sample of a study of cytotoxic CD8 clonotypes in ibrutinib-treated CLL. Libraries were prepared by immunoSEQ multiplex PCR; TCRdb keeps only in-frame clonotypes and omits some of them. The repertoire has roughly 200,000 clones, just over 70% of them found once; the top ten carry around 5.9%. Source: PBMCs, taken after 12 months of ibrutinib treatment. These receptors were collected from a human donor with chronic lymphocytic leukemia. The CDR3 runs from the conserved cysteine through the conserved F or W. A D gene is named only where the DNA matches it firmly. Part of the rows lack a size; the others show once, few, many or a class for expanded clones.

D: -; V: TRBV7-3; size: -; J: TRBJ2-2; CDR3: CAADLGVVSTGELFF; DNA: TGTGCCGCCGACCTGGGGGTCGTGAGCACCGGGGAGCTGTTTTTT
D: -; V: TRBV28; size: few; J: TRBJ1-3; CDR3: CASSGEAGNTIYF; DNA: TGTGCCAGCAGCGGGGAAGCTGGAAACACCATATATTTT
D: TRBD2; V: TRBV9; size: few; J: TRBJ2-1; CDR3: CASSPLGTSRDEQFF; DNA: TGTGCCAGCAGCCCACTAGGGACTAGCCGTGATGAGCAGTTCTTC
D: TRBD1; V: TRBV7-9; size: -; J: TRBJ2-7; CDR3: CASSFRDRIYEQYF; DNA: TGTGCCAGCAGCTTCAGGGACAGGATTTACGAGCAGTACTTC
D: TRBD1; V: TRBV19; size: -; J: TRBJ1-1; CDR3: CASQWEGQWNTEAFF; DNA: TGTGCCAGTCAATGGGAGGGACAGTGGAACACTGAAGCTTTCTTT
D: -; V: TRBV30; size: once; J: TRBJ2-7; CDR3: CAWSPLGGGNYEQYF; DNA: TGTGCCTGGAGTCCCCTGGGGGGGGGCAATTACGAGCAGTACTTC
D: -; V: TRBV19; size: -; J: TRBJ1-2; CDR3: CASSKEADYGYTF; DNA: TGTGCCAGTAGTAAAGAGGCAGACTATGGCTACACCTTC
D: -; V: TRBV19; size: -; J: TRBJ1-3; CDR3: CASSIMPSTGDSGNTIYF; DNA: TGTGCCAGTAGTATCATGCCCTCGACAGGAGACTCTGGAAACACCATATATTTT
D: -; V: TRBV30; size: -; J: TRBJ1-2; CDR3: CAWSLDRYYGYTF; DNA: TGTGCCTGGAGTCTTGACAGGTACTATGGCTACACCTTC
D: TRBD1; V: TRBV6-5; size: -; J: TRBJ2-1; CDR3: CASSLTGANYNEQFF; DNA: TGTGCCAGCAGCTTGACAGGGGCTAACTACAATGAGCAGTTCTTC
D: TRBD2; V: TRBV4-1; size: -; J: TRBJ2-2; CDR3: CASSQVLAGDKTGELFF; DNA: TGCGCCAGCAGCCAAGTTCTAGCGGGAGATAAGACCGGGGAGCTGTTTTTT
D: -; V: TRBV9; size: -; J: TRBJ1-3; CDR3: CASSVGFAWTSGNTIYF; DNA: TGTGCCAGCAGCGTAGGTTTTGCGTGGACCTCTGGAAACACCATATATTTT
D: -; V: TRBV7-7; size: -; J: TRBJ2-1; CDR3: CASSWLAGNEQFF; DNA: TGTGCTAGCAGCTGGCTAGCTGGCAATGAGCAGTTCTTC
D: -; V: TRBV27; size: -; J: TRBJ1-1; CDR3: CASTLLGKGAGTEAFF; DNA: TGTGCCAGCACCCTCCTGGGAAAAGGGGCGGGCACTGAAGCTTTCTTT
D: TRBD1; V: TRBV30; size: -; J: TRBJ1-2; CDR3: CAWSGGQGGYGYTF; DNA: TGTGCCTGGAGTGGGGGACAGGGCGGGTATGGCTACACCTTC
D: TRBD1; V: TRBV19; size: -; J: TRBJ2-5; CDR3: CASKGQGQETQYF; DNA: TGTGCCAGTAAAGGACAGGGGCAAGAGACCCAGTACTTC
D: -; V: TRBV11-2; size: -; J: TRBJ2-5; CDR3: CASSLAPVETQYF; DNA: TGTGCCAGCAGCTTAGCCCCAGTGGAGACCCAGTACTTC
D: TRBD2; V: TRBV6-5; size: -; J: TRBJ2-2; CDR3: CASSYRAGGSGELFF; DNA: TGTGCCAGCAGTTACAGAGCGGGGGGTAGCGGGGAGCTGTTTTTT
D: -; V: TRBV18; size: -; J: TRBJ1-1; CDR3: CASTEGLHTEAFF; DNA: TGTGCCAGCACAGAGGGGTTACACACTGAAGCTTTCTTT
D: -; V: TRBV28; size: -; J: TRBJ2-1; CDR3: CASSLKGAEQFF; DNA: TGTGCCAGCAGTTTAAAGGGAGCTGAGCAGTTCTTC
D: TRBD1; V: TRBV6-5; size: -; J: TRBJ1-2; CDR3: CASRTGVNYGYTF; DNA: TGTGCCAGCAGGACAGGGGTGAACTATGGCTACACCTTC
D: -; V: TRBV28; size: few; J: TRBJ2-7; CDR3: CASSLNSEWNYEQYF; DNA: TGTGCCAGCAGTTTAAATAGCGAATGGAACTACGAGCAGTACTTC
D: -; V: TRBV2; size: few; J: TRBJ1-3; CDR3: CASKSSPGNTIYF; DNA: TGTGCCAGCAAAAGCTCCCCTGGAAACACCATATATTTT
D: TRBD2; V: TRBV19; size: -; J: TRBJ2-5; CDR3: CASSPRTSGSGRETQYF; DNA: TGTGCCAGTAGTCCCCGGACTAGCGGGAGTGGGAGAGAGACCCAGTACTTC
D: TRBD1; V: TRBV5-1; size: once; J: TRBJ1-2; CDR3: CASSGTTGTAPYGYTF; DNA: TGCGCCAGCAGCGGAACTACCGGGACAGCCCCCTATGGCTACACCTTC
D: TRBD2; V: TRBV2; size: -; J: TRBJ2-3; CDR3: CASSGAGGVDTQYF; DNA: TGTGCCAGCAGCGGAGCGGGGGGTGTAGATACGCAGTATTTT
D: TRBD1; V: TRBV19; size: -; J: TRBJ2-3; CDR3: CASSRDRGDTQYF; DNA: TGTGCCAGTAGTCGGGACAGGGGAGATACGCAGTATTTT
D: -; V: TRBV7-2; size: few; J: TRBJ1-5; CDR3: CASSLFQSSNQPQHF; DNA: TGTGCCAGCAGCTTATTTCAGAGTAGCAATCAGCCCCAGCATTTT
D: TRBD1; V: TRBV30; size: -; J: TRBJ2-7; CDR3: CAWSRDSDYEQYF; DNA: TGTGCCTGGAGTCGGGACAGCGACTACGAGCAGTACTTC
D: -; V: TRBV4-1; size: -; J: TRBJ1-6; CDR3: CASSQFSPRGINSPLHF; DNA: TGCGCCAGCAGCCAATTCAGCCCCCGGGGCATCAATTCACCCCTCCACTTT
D: -; V: TRBV6-6; size: -; J: TRBJ2-7; CDR3: CASSYVAGRINEQYF; DNA: TGTGCCAGCAGTTACGTGGCAGGGAGAATCAACGAGCAGTACTTC
D: -; V: TRBV11-2; size: -; J: TRBJ2-7; CDR3: CASSPTNRRGPYEQYF; DNA: TGTGCCAGCAGCCCTACCAATCGACGGGGTCCCTACGAGCAGTACTTC
D: -; V: TRBV7-7; size: -; J: TRBJ2-3; CDR3: CASSLGAYGTQYF; DNA: TGTGCTAGCAGCTTAGGGGCGTACGGTACGCAGTATTTT
D: -; V: TRBV5-1; size: -; J: TRBJ2-7; CDR3: CASSLGSQRPEQYF; DNA: TGCGCCAGCAGCTTGGGATCGCAACGTCCGGAGCAGTACTTC
D: -; V: TRBV7-9; size: -; J: TRBJ2-3; CDR3: CASTKRGVTITSTDTQYF; DNA: TGTGCCAGCACCAAACGAGGAGTGACGATAACTAGCACAGATACGCAGTATTTT
D: TRBD2; V: TRBV7-6; size: -; J: TRBJ2-2; CDR3: CASSPLAGANTGELFF; DNA: TGTGCCAGCAGCCCCCTAGCGGGGGCGAACACCGGGGAGCTGTTTTTT
D: -; V: TRBV6-8; size: -; J: TRBJ2-7; CDR3: CASKEVPRGDEQYF; DNA: TGTGCCAGCAAGGAGGTACCGAGGGGGGACGAGCAGTACTTC
D: -; V: TRBV7-7; size: -; J: TRBJ1-1; CDR3: CASSLGGRPNTEAFF; DNA: TGTGCTAGCAGCTTAGGGGGACGGCCGAACACTGAAGCTTTCTTT
D: TRBD1; V: TRBV30; size: few; J: TRBJ1-1; CDR3: CAWKGQGNTEAFF; DNA: TGTGCCTGGAAAGGACAGGGGAACACTGAAGCTTTCTTT
D: -; V: TRBV9; size: few; J: TRBJ1-3; CDR3: CASSVLQGNTIYF; DNA: TGTGCCAGCAGCGTACTACAGGGAAACACCATATATTTT
D: -; V: TRBV9; size: -; J: TRBJ2-3; CDR3: CASSPRSEATDTQYF; DNA: TGTGCCAGCAGCCCCCGTTCCGAGGCCACAGATACGCAGTATTTT
D: TRBD1; V: TRBV5-5; size: once; J: TRBJ2-7; CDR3: CASSWTGDRYEQYF; DNA: TGTGCCAGCAGTTGGACAGGGGATCGGTACGAGCAGTACTTC
D: TRBD2; V: TRBV6-5; size: -; J: TRBJ2-5; CDR3: CASRWGGRETQYF; DNA: TGTGCCAGCAGATGGGGGGGACGGGAGACCCAGTACTTC
D: -; V: TRBV5-6; size: -; J: TRBJ2-7; CDR3: CASPKVFSGQSSYEQYF; DNA: TGTGCCAGCCCCAAGGTATTCTCAGGACAAAGCTCCTACGAGCAGTACTTC
D: -; V: TRBV23-1; size: few; J: TRBJ1-2; CDR3: CASHRDDKGYGYTF; DNA: TGCGCCAGCCACCGAGATGACAAGGGCTATGGCTACACCTTC
D: TRBD1; V: TRBV27; size: once; J: TRBJ1-2; CDR3: CASSWGQSYGYTF; DNA: TGTGCCAGCAGTTGGGGACAGTCCTATGGCTACACCTTC
D: TRBD2; V: TRBV7-3; size: -; J: TRBJ2-1; CDR3: CASSLLPLTSGRNEQFF; DNA: TGTGCCAGCAGCTTACTACCCCTCACTAGCGGGAGGAATGAGCAGTTCTTC
D: -; V: TRBV7-8; size: -; J: TRBJ1-2; CDR3: CASSLATGQDYGYTF; DNA: TGTGCCAGCAGCTTAGCGACAGGTCAGGACTATGGCTACACCTTC
D: -; V: TRBV5-1; size: -; J: TRBJ1-4; CDR3: CASSLGPTTNEKLFF; DNA: TGCGCCAGCAGCTTGGGGCCGACAACTAATGAAAAACTGTTTTTT
D: -; V: TRBV6-5; size: -; J: TRBJ1-1; CDR3: CASSYRYLSNTEAFF; DNA: TGTGCCAGCAGTTACAGGTACCTCTCGAACACTGAAGCTTTCTTT
D: TRBD1; V: TRBV6-5; size: -; J: TRBJ2-7; CDR3: CASSYSSSRGPYEQYF; DNA: TGTGCCAGCAGTTACTCGTCTTCCAGGGGGCCGTACGAGCAGTACTTC
D: -; V: TRBV5-1; size: -; J: TRBJ2-1; CDR3: CASSPDPAGPYNEQFF; DNA: TGCGCCAGCAGCCCGGACCCGGCGGGGCCTTACAATGAGCAGTTCTTC
D: -; V: TRBV4-3; size: -; J: TRBJ2-1; CDR3: CASSQDHIGRTYNEQFF; DNA: TGCGCCAGCAGCCAAGATCATATTGGACGGACCTACAATGAGCAGTTCTTC